These 20 T cell receptor beta chains were sequenced from one sample in a study of shared clonotypes between healthy human individuals. Measured with immunoSEQ multiplex PCR; TCRdb has only the in-frame clones, and not every one. The sample consists of 2 million to 2.5 million clones, about 94% of them appearing once. Sequencing was carried out using naive CD4+ T cells sorted from blood. The subset denotes: CD45RA+ positively selected. The receptors were sampled from a young man in good health.

This chain connects TRBV4-1 to TRBJ2-7; maybe TRBD2 (6 bases). CDR3 size: 16 residues. CDR1 is MGHRA, CDR2 YSYEKL, per germline. The germline V and J ends were trimmed by 5 bases and 3 bases, with 20 bases remaining between them. The CDR3 DNA sequence: TGCGCCAGCAGCGAGATATTTGGCGGGGCCCGCTACGAGCAGTACTTC. Its protein is CASSEIFGGARYEQYF.

On this clone itself: The same CDR3 is also encoded by other DNA sequences in this sample. This chain joins TRBV30 and TRBJ2-5; D not certain. Germline V gives CDR1 GTSNPN, CDR2 SVGIG (reference sequence). V lost 2 bases and J 3 bases, leaving 4 bases between the germline ends. The CDR3 consists of 11 residues. DNA of the CDR3: TGTGCCTGGAGTACGGAAGAGACCCAGTACTTC. Its protein product is CAWSTEETQYF.

This clone was recorded a few times. The J gene is TRBJ1-5, the V gene TRBV5-6; D gene ambiguous. The CDR3 is 14 amino acids. Trimming stripped 0 bases from V and 1 base from J, with 5 bases between. Germline CDR1 SGHDT, CDR2 YYEEEE. CDR3 nucleotide sequence: TGTGCCAGCAGCTTGGAACAGAGCAATCAGCCCCAGCATTTT. It encodes CASSLEQSNQPQHF.

This CDR3 reads CAWRGAGGAAYYGYTF. In DNA form, the CDR3 reads TGTGCCTGGAGAGGTGCAGGGGGAGCCGCTTACTATGGCTACACCTTC. The V call is TRBV30, the J call TRBJ1-2; 7 positions match TRBD1. Germline-derived CDR1 and CDR2 are GTSNPN and SVGIG (reference sequence). CDR3 length equals 16 residues. J lost 3 bases, V lost 3 bases, and 13 bases had no gene match.

The J gene is TRBJ1-2, the V gene TRBV5-1, with 12 bases that match TRBD1. J lost 8 bases, V lost 1 base, and 6 bases had no gene match. CDR3 length: 15 amino acids. The germline V gene has CDR1 SGHRS and CDR2 YFSETQ. CDR3 amino acids: CASSLLGQGAEGYTF. The CDR3 nucleotides read TGCGCCAGCAGCTTGCTGGGACAGGGGGCGGAGGGCTACACCTTC. The full variable domain, completed using reference TRBV5-1 and TRBJ1-2, is KAGVTQTPRYLIKTRGQQVTLSCSPISGHRSVSWYQQTPGQGLQFLFEYFSETQRNKGNFPGRFSGRQFSNSRSEMNVSTLELGDSALYLCASSLLGQGAEGYTFGSGTRLTVV.

About this clone: Other DNA sequences within the sample encode an identical CDR3. The chain combines TRBV6-6 with TRBJ1-5; 8 nucleotides match TRBD1. Germline-derived CDR1 and CDR2 are MNHNY and SVGAGI (reference sequence). Unmatched junction bases numbered 4, after V lost 6 bases and J lost 6 bases. The CDR3 runs to 13 residues. The chain's CDR3 is CASSPDRGQPQHF. The CDR3, as DNA: TGTGCCAGCAGCCCCGACAGGGGTCAGCCCCAGCATTTT.

V usage is TRBV5-1 and J usage is TRBJ1-2, with a possible D match to TRBD1 (5 bases). The CDR3 has 14 residues. CDR1 and CDR2 from the germline V gene are SGHRS and YFSETQ. V shed 0 bases and J shed 7 bases, with 13 bases lying between them. CDR3 bases: TGCGCCAGCAGCTTGGCCGGGACCGAAAGTGGCTACACCTTC. Its translation is CASSLAGTESGYTF.

The chain is built from TRBV15 and TRBJ1-4; tentative D call: TRBD1 (5 bases). Germline CDR1 is LNHNV and CDR2 is YYDKDF (reference sequence). CDR3 length: 16 amino acids. Trimming left V 1 base short and J 1 base short, with 10 bases between. The CDR3: CATSRVTGGTNEKLFF. DNA of the CDR3: TGTGCCACCAGCAGAGTTACAGGTGGAACTAATGAAAAACTGTTTTTT.

V usage is TRBV5-1 and J usage is TRBJ1-2, with D possibly being TRBD1 (6 bases). Germline-derived CDR1 and CDR2 are SGHRS and YFSETQ. There are 14 residues in the CDR3. Trimming stripped 2 bases from V and 8 bases from J, with 16 bases between. CDR3 coding DNA: TGCGCCAGCAGCTTCGCGGACAGTCGCGGAGGCTACACCTTC. It translates to CASSFADSRGGYTF.

A remark on this clone: This sample also contains other DNA sequences that code for the same CDR3. This rearrangement joins TRBV2 to TRBJ2-7; no clear D gene. The CDR3 has 11 residues. With 7 bases removed from V and 3 bases from J, the gap between germline ends came to 7 bases. Germline V gene data show CDR1 as SNHLY and CDR2 as FYNNEI. The CDR3: CASTGSYEQYF. Written as DNA, the CDR3 is TGTGCCAGCACAGGAAGCTACGAGCAGTACTTC.

V gene TRBV7-8 combines with J gene TRBJ1-1; D might be TRBD1 (5 bases). The germline V gene encodes CDR1 SGHVS and CDR2 FQNEAQ. CDR3 length: 15 amino acids. V was trimmed by 4 bases and J by 0 bases, leaving 12 bases between them. The chain's CDR3 is CASSSQEYMNTEAFF. CDR3 sequence (DNA): TGTGCCAGCAGCTCACAGGAGTACATGAACACTGAAGCTTTCTTT.

J is TRBJ1-2 and V is TRBV30; D is perhaps TRBD1 (6 bases). This CDR3 region has 12 residues. The germline V and J ends were trimmed by 0 bases and 7 bases, with 9 bases remaining between them. Germline V CDR1 and CDR2: GTSNPN, SVGIG (reference sequence). The CDR3 bases are TGTGCCTGGAGTGTGAACAGGGCTGGCTACACCTTC. It is translated as CAWSVNRAGYTF.

V and J are TRBV7-8 and TRBJ1-4; D gene unclear. The V end was cut by 1 base, the J end by 4 bases, with 13 bases between. Germline V CDR1 and CDR2: SGHVS, FQNEAQ. The CDR3 runs 16 residues. CDR3 in amino acids: CASSLVVGFYNEKLFF. The CDR3 DNA is TGTGCCAGCAGCTTAGTAGTCGGGTTCTATAATGAAAAACTGTTTTTT.

The chain has TRBV28 and TRBJ1-2; D not certain. The CDR3 loop spans 16 amino acids. Deletions cut 3 bases from V and 0 bases from J, with 14 bases between. Per the germline V gene, CDR1 is MDHEN and CDR2 is SYDVKM. The CDR3 loop reads CASSLPQTAANYGYTF. In nucleotides, the CDR3 is TGTGCCAGCAGTTTGCCCCAAACAGCAGCTAACTATGGCTACACCTTC.

This sequence joins TRBV2 and TRBJ1-4, with D unresolved. Germline lookup yields CDR1 SNHLY and CDR2 FYNNEI. The V gene lost 2 bases and the J gene lost 11 bases, with 9 bases spanning the gap. The length of the CDR3 is 12 residues. CDR3 DNA sequence: TGTGCCAGCAGTGAACTAGACGGGAAACTGTTTTTT. The encoded protein is CASSELDGKLFF.

This sequence joins TRBV5-1 and TRBJ1-5; a weak D match, TRBD1 (5 bases). Per germline, CDR1 SGHRS and CDR2 YFSETQ. Trimming removed 0 bases from V and 9 bases from J, with 13 bases in between. The length of the CDR3 is 14 residues. CDR3 loop: CASSLGWDLGPQHF. For the CDR3, the DNA is TGCGCCAGCAGCTTGGGGTGGGACTTGGGGCCCCAGCATTTT.

V and J are TRBV12-5 and TRBJ1-2; D unclear. Germline CDR1 and CDR2: LGHNT and FRNRAP. The CDR3 has 14 residues. Trimming shortened V by 4 bases and J by 3 bases, and 12 bases separated the two germline ends. The CDR3 DNA reads as TGTGCTAGTGGTTCCCCCCCTGGGGACTATGGCTACACCTTC. Its protein is CASGSPPGDYGYTF.

The V gene is TRBV5-1, the J gene TRBJ2-2, with D perhaps matching TRBD2 (6 bases). The CDR3 is 15 residues long. With 4 bases removed from V and 7 bases from J, the gap between germline ends came to 17 bases. Germline CDR1 and CDR2: SGHRS and YFSETQ. The CDR3 sequence is CASSLGGGSIGELFF. The CDR3 bases are TGCGCCAGCAGCCTGGGTGGAGGGTCTATCGGGGAGCTGTTTTTT. Full variable domain (outside the CDR3, taken from reference TRBV5-1 and TRBJ2-2): KAGVTQTPRYLIKTRGQQVTLSCSPISGHRSVSWYQQTPGQGLQFLFEYFSETQRNKGNFPGRFSGRQFSNSRSEMNVSTLELGDSALYLCASSLGGGSIGELFFGEGSRLTVL.

The rearrangement joins TRBV7-8 to TRBJ2-7, with a weak D call TRBD1 (6 bases). The germline V and J ends were trimmed by 5 bases and 5 bases, with 19 bases remaining between them. CDR1 is SGHVS and CDR2 is FQNEAQ in the germline V gene. The CDR3 is made up of 15 amino acids. The CDR3 protein is CASSQGTMPSNEQYF. DNA of the CDR3: TGTGCCAGCAGCCAAGGGACAATGCCGTCCAACGAGCAGTACTTC.

The J gene is TRBJ1-3, the V gene TRBV7-8, with TRBD1 as a possible D gene (6 bases). Germline CDR1 and CDR2: SGHVS and FQNEAQ. The CDR3 sequence is 15 residues long. V was shortened by 5 bases and J by 3 bases, with 14 bases between the two germline ends. The CDR3 reads CASSPGQLDGNTIYF. Here the CDR3 DNA reads TGTGCCAGCAGCCCGGGACAACTTGATGGAAACACCATATATTTT. Filled out from reference TRBV7-8 and TRBJ1-3, the complete variable domain reads GAGVSQSPRYKVAKRGQDVALRCDPISGHVSLFWYQQALGQGPEFLTYFQNEAQLDKSGLPSDRFFAERPEGSVSTLKIQRTQQEDSAVYLCASSPGQLDGNTIYFGEGSWLTVV.